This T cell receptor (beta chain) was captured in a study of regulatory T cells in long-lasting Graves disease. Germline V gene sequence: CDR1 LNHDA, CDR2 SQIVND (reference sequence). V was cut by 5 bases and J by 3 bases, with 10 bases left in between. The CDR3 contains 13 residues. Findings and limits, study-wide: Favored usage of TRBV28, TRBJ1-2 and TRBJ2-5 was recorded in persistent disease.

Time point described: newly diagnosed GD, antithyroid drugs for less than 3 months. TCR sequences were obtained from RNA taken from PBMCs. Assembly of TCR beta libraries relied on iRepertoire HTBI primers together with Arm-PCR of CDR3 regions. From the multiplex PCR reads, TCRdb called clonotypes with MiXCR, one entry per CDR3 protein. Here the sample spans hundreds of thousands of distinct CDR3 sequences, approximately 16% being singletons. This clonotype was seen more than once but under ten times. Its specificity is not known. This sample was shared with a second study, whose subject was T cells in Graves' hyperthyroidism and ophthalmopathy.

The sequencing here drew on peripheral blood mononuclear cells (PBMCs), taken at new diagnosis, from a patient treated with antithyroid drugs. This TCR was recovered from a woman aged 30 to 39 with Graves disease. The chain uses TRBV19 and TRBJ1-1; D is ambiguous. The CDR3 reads CASSQVRYTEAFF. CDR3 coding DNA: TGTGCCAGTAGTCAAGTCCGGTACACTGAAGCTTTCTTT. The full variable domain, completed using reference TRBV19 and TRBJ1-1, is DGGITQSPKYLFRKEGQNVTLSCEQNLNHDAMYWYRQDPGQGLRLIYYSQIVNDFQKGDIAEGYSVSREKKESFPLTVTSAQKNPTAFYLCASSQVRYTEAFFGQGTRLTVV.